The clone carrying this T cell receptor beta chain was recorded once. Its antigen remains unknown. There were positive PCR dates ranging from March to December 2020, all predating US Alpha, Beta and Delta variants. This specimen comes from a study of vaccination and CD4 T cells after COVID-19. Turning to the study itself: With roughly ten mild cases and one severe, convalescent patients were SARS-CoV-2 positive by nasal swab PCR.

MiXCR was run by TCRdb on the PCR reads, yielding one entry per CDR3 protein. The sample yields about 20,000 distinct CDR3 sequences, roughly 62% seen once. Looked up from germline, CDR1 is SGHTA and CDR2 is FQGTGA. The CDR3 runs to 15 residues. With 0 bases clipped from V and 5 bases from J, the junction kept 4 bases outside the gene matches. General observations from the study: Within the convalescent patients, spike mono-reactivity was found in 304 of 307 vaccine-specific clones.

The starting material was CD4+ T cells from blood, obtained after SARS-CoV-2 vaccination. The sequence came from a human donor who had recovered from COVID-19. The V call is TRBV7-3, the J call TRBJ2-5; 9 bases are a match to TRBD1. The CDR3 here is CASSLTGQGGETQYF. Written as DNA, the CDR3 is TGTGCCAGCAGCTTAACGGGACAGGGTGGTGAGACCCAGTACTTC.